Listed below are T cell receptor beta chains from one sample, sequenced in a study of graft-versus-host responses after intestinal transplantation. For these TCRs, the target antigens are not known. The repertoire was sequenced with immunoSEQ multiplex PCR; TCRdb's copy has only in-frame clones and lacks some. The table shows about 130,000 clones, with approximately 94% occurring only once. The sequences come from unstimulated CD4+ T cells sorted from spleen or lymph node cells, collected before intestinal transplant. All receptors derive from a human donor who received an intestinal transplant. CDR3s include the opening cysteine and the closing phenylalanine or tryptophan. The D gene is left open where the match is weak. A clone size is listed for some rows: how often the clone was seen (once, few, many), or a class if it is expanded.

v_gene	j_gene	d_gene	abundance	len	CDR3nt	CDR3aa
TRBV2	TRBJ1-1	.	.	12	TGTGCCAGCAGTGAAAGGGGGATGGGTGCTTTCTTT	CASSERGMGAFF
TRBV25-1	TRBJ1-6	.	.	15	TGTGCCAGCAGTGAAAGGGACCCGGCGGCTTCACCCCTCCACTTT	CASSERDPAASPLHF
TRBV15	TRBJ1-6	.	.	14	TGTGCCACCAGCGGCAGCCTCTATAATTCACCCCTCCACTTT	CATSGSLYNSPLHF
TRBV7-7	TRBJ2-3	.	.	15	TGTGCCAGCAGCTTAAGCAGGGGACGGGCAGATACGCAGTATTTT	CASSLSRGRADTQYF
TRBV5-1	TRBJ1-2	.	.	16	TGCGCCAGCAGCTCCCTGGGTGCGGCAGAGAACTATGGCTACACCTTC	CASSSLGAAENYGYTF
TRBV10-2	TRBJ2-1	TRBD2	.	15	TGCGCCAGCAGTGGACTAGCGGGGGGGCCAGGTGAGCAGTTCTTC	CASSGLAGGPGEQFF
TRBV9	TRBJ1-1	.	.	15	TGTGCCAGCAGCGAGCTACCCGGGGGGAACACTGAAGCTTTCTTT	CASSELPGGNTEAFF
TRBV2	TRBJ1-5	TRBD1	few	12	TGTGCCAGCAGTGGGGACAGGGGAGCCCAGCATTTT	CASSGDRGAQHF
TRBV19	TRBJ2-2	.	.	14	TGTGCCAGTAGTATAGTAGGGTTGGCCGGGGAGCTGTTTTTT	CASSIVGLAGELFF
TRBV11-1	TRBJ2-3	.	once	14	TGTGCCAGCAGCTCAAGAGGTAGCACAGATACGCAGTATTTT	CASSSRGSTDTQYF
TRBV5-1	TRBJ1-1	.	.	15	TGCGCCAGCAACAAGGGCTTCCCCGCGAACACTGAAGCTTTCTTT	CASNKGFPANTEAFF
TRBV28	TRBJ1-1	.	.	18	TGTGCCAGCAGGGGGGGATGGGGTTGGGATGGAATGAACACTGAAGCTTTCTTT	CASRGGWGWDGMNTEAFF
TRBV5-4	TRBJ1-1	.	.	12	TGTGCCAGCAGCTCCCCAAACACTGAAGCTTTCTTT	CASSSPNTEAFF
TRBV7-9	TRBJ2-1	TRBD2	.	15	TGTGCCAGCGCCCACGCGGGACTAGCACGTAATGAGCAGTTCTTC	CASAHAGLARNEQFF
TRBV18	TRBJ1-3	.	.	16	TGTGCCAGCTCACCTAGAGGCAGGCTCTCTGGAAACACCATATATTTT	CASSPRGRLSGNTIYF
TRBV11-1	TRBJ2-2	.	.	15	TGTGCCAGCAGCTTATGGGGCGCGAACACCGGGGAGCTGTTTTTT	CASSLWGANTGELFF
TRBV18	TRBJ1-2	.	once	14	TGTGCCAGCTCACCGGGACTAGGTGTGGAGGGCTACACCTTC	CASSPGLGVEGYTF
TRBV2	TRBJ1-1	.	.	12	TGTGCCAGCAACAGGGCCGCCATCGAAGCTTTCTTT	CASNRAAIEAFF
TRBV11-2	TRBJ2-4	.	once	13	TGTGCCAGCACTGGACAGTTAGAAAACATTCAGTACTTC	CASTGQLENIQYF
TRBV5-1	TRBJ2-5	.	.	11	TGCGCCAGCACAGGGGAAGAGACCCAGTACTTC	CASTGEETQYF
TRBV12-5	TRBJ1-1	.	once	16	TGTGCTAGTGGTTTGCCCACAGGTAGCATGAACACTGAAGCTTTCTTT	CASGLPTGSMNTEAFF
TRBV2	TRBJ1-6	.	.	17	TGTGCCAGCACCAGACAGCAAAGAAGCTCCTATAATTCACCCCTCCACTTT	CASTRQQRSSYNSPLHF
TRBV5-4	TRBJ2-1	.	.	14	TGTGCCAGCAGCCCGGAGGGCGGCTACAATGAGCAGTTCTTC	CASSPEGGYNEQFF